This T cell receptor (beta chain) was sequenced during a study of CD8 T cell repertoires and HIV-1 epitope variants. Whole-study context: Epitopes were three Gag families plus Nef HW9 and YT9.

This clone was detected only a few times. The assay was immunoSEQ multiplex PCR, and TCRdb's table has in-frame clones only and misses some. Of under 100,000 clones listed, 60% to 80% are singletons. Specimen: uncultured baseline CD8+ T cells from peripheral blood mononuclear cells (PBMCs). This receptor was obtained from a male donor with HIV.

This chain's CDR3 is CASSSSYGYTF. The CDR3 DNA reads as TGTGCCAGCAGCTCCTCGTATGGCTACACCTTC. The chain carries TRBV5-6 and TRBJ1-2; D not certain. V shed 3 bases and J shed 5 bases, with 5 bases lying between them. CDR1 SGHDT and CDR2 YYEEEE come from the germline V gene. There are 11 residues in the CDR3.